This is a list of T cell receptor beta chains from one sample in a study of T cell repertoires in cytomegalovirus infection. TCRdb fed the reads into MiXCR, producing one record per CDR3 protein. The sample lists about a million distinct CDR3 sequences, around 30% seen once, with around 15% in the top ten. These receptors' antigens are unknown. The sequencing used cultured CD8+ T cells from PBMCs, collected from culture after CMV antigen stimulation. These receptors were taken from a human donor in good health (CMV status not recorded). Some clones in this sample may be carry-over from other donors' samples. Each CDR3 is given with its conserved first and last residue. A D gene is named only where the DNA matches it firmly. Where a row states a size, it is once, few, many or the class of an expanded clone; other rows omit it.

j_call: TRBJ1-1
v_call: TRBV19
d_call: TRBD1
clone_size: .
cdr3_length: 13
cdr3_aa: CASSIPGGTEAFF
cdr3_nt: TGTGCCAGCAGCATTCCAGGGGGCACTGAAGCTTTCTTT

j_call: TRBJ2-1
v_call: TRBV3-1
d_call: TRBD1
clone_size: .
cdr3_length: 16
cdr3_aa: CASSQDQVQGEDEQFF
cdr3_nt: TGTGCCAGCAGCCAAGATCAAGTACAGGGGGAAGATGAGCAGTTCTTC

j_call: TRBJ1-4
v_call: TRBV7-3
d_call: .
clone_size: .
cdr3_length: 14
cdr3_aa: CVSTSPGLDEKLFF
cdr3_nt: TGTGTCAGCACCAGTCCCGGGTTGGATGAAAAACTGTTTTTT

j_call: TRBJ1-2
v_call: TRBV6-6
d_call: .
clone_size: few
cdr3_length: 16
cdr3_aa: CASSYSIGRNNYGYTF
cdr3_nt: TGTGCCAGCAGTTACTCGATTGGACGTAATAACTATGGCTACACCTTC

j_call: TRBJ2-5
v_call: TRBV7-9
d_call: .
clone_size: once
cdr3_length: 15
cdr3_aa: CASSLGGAPWETQYF
cdr3_nt: TGTGCCAGCAGCTTAGGAGGGGCTCCTTGGGAGACCCAGTACTTC

j_call: TRBJ1-1
v_call: TRBV4-3
d_call: .
clone_size: .
cdr3_length: 13
cdr3_aa: CASSQGVLTEAFF
cdr3_nt: TGCGCCAGCAGCCAAGGTGTGCTAACTGAAGCTTTCTTT

j_call: TRBJ2-1
v_call: TRBV12-5
d_call: TRBD1
clone_size: few
cdr3_length: 15
cdr3_aa: CASGLGQGASNEQFF
cdr3_nt: TGTGCTAGTGGTTTGGGACAGGGGGCTAGCAATGAGCAGTTCTTC

j_call: TRBJ2-2
v_call: TRBV4-1
d_call: .
clone_size: .
cdr3_length: 15
cdr3_aa: CASSHSRQNTGELFF
cdr3_nt: TGCGCCAGCAGCCACTCAAGGCAAAACACCGGGGAGCTGTTTTTT

j_call: TRBJ2-2
v_call: TRBV7-9
d_call: .
clone_size: .
cdr3_length: 15
cdr3_aa: CASSFGVGDTGELFF
cdr3_nt: TGTGCCAGCAGCTTCGGGGTCGGTGACACCGGGGAGCTGTTTTTT

j_call: TRBJ2-1
v_call: TRBV5-4
d_call: .
clone_size: .
cdr3_length: 13
cdr3_aa: CASSMTTYNEQFF
cdr3_nt: TGTGCCAGCAGCATGACAACCTACAATGAGCAGTTCTTC

j_call: TRBJ1-2
v_call: TRBV6-5
d_call: .
clone_size: .
cdr3_length: 16
cdr3_aa: CASSYSGDEAFYGYTF
cdr3_nt: TGTGCCAGCAGTTACTCAGGGGACGAAGCCTTCTATGGCTACACCTTC

j_call: TRBJ2-3
v_call: TRBV6-2/TRBV6-3
d_call: .
clone_size: .
cdr3_length: 14
cdr3_aa: CASSTRQGGDTQYF
cdr3_nt: TGTGCCAGTTCTACGAGACAGGGAGGAGATACGCAGTATTTT

j_call: TRBJ2-5
v_call: TRBV4-3
d_call: .
clone_size: few
cdr3_length: 15
cdr3_aa: CASSQGLQGLETQYF
cdr3_nt: TGCGCCAGCAGCCAAGGATTACAGGGATTAGAGACCCAGTACTTC

j_call: TRBJ2-1
v_call: TRBV2
d_call: .
clone_size: .
cdr3_length: 18
cdr3_aa: CASSPGARGPSSYNEQFF
cdr3_nt: TGTGCCAGCAGCCCCGGGGCCAGGGGCCCCAGCTCCTACAATGAGCAGTTCTTC

j_call: TRBJ2-6
v_call: TRBV6-5
d_call: .
clone_size: .
cdr3_length: 17
cdr3_aa: CASSYRGGHLGANVLTF
cdr3_nt: TGTGCCAGCAGTTACCGTGGGGGCCATCTCGGGGCCAACGTCCTGACTTTC

j_call: TRBJ1-2
v_call: TRBV3-1
d_call: TRBD1
clone_size: .
cdr3_length: 14
cdr3_aa: CASSRDRGYYGYTF
cdr3_nt: TGTGCCAGCAGCCGGGACAGGGGTTACTATGGCTACACCTTC

j_call: TRBJ1-2
v_call: TRBV7-6
d_call: .
clone_size: .
cdr3_length: 14
cdr3_aa: CASEGPGTHYGYTF
cdr3_nt: TGTGCCAGCGAGGGTCCCGGGACACACTATGGCTACACCTTC

j_call: TRBJ2-1
v_call: TRBV7-8
d_call: .
clone_size: many
cdr3_length: 14
cdr3_aa: CASSLTIRDNEQFF
cdr3_nt: TGTGCCAGCAGCTTAACGATAAGGGACAATGAGCAGTTCTTC